This T cell receptor beta chain was sequenced for a study of blood T cell repertoires in COVID-19. Study as a whole: Donors in the United States, Italy and Spain gave samples during acute or convalescent COVID-19.

Original processing notes: Counts of nucleated cells, estimated from reference gene primer amplification, were obtained. TCRdb's copy holds only in-frame clones and misses some; the assay was immunoSEQ multiplex PCR. V and J calls and clone size are given by that table; D and trimming were obtained from the DNA. The table has approximately 200,000 clones, roughly 90% seen once. Residents of approximately 25 US areas, aged about 18 to 89 years, made up the participants. Each participant's cohort was designated according to participant-reported clinical history. Sequencing was performed on PBMCs or T cells enriched from blood (not recorded which). The sequence came from a woman in her 30s who had been exposed to COVID-19.

The CDR3 region has the DNA TGCGCCAGCAGTTCAGGGGTTAGGAACGAGCAGTACTTC. Its protein is CASSSGVRNEQYF. The chain links TRBV10-1 to TRBJ2-7; possible D gene TRBD1, 6 bases. The CDR3 contains 13 residues. Trimming pared 5 bases from V and 5 bases from J, leaving 13 bases between. Germline-derived CDR1 and CDR2 are WNHNN and SYGVQD (reference sequence).